This entry lists 9 T cell receptor beta chains sequenced from one sample in a study of blood T cell repertoires in COVID-19. The protocol was immunoSEQ multiplex PCR, while the TCRdb copy is restricted to in-frame clones and leaves out a portion. The sample lists a few hundred thousand clones, 70% to 85% seen once, with approximately 3.1% in the top ten. The sample taken for sequencing was PBMCs or T cells enriched from blood (not recorded which). The receptors shown here come from a woman aged 55 to 70 who had recovered from COVID-19.

CDR3 nucleotide sequence: TGTGCCATCCATGGCGGGGAAAATGAGCAGTTCTTC. Translation gives CAIHGGENEQFF. The rearrangement joins TRBV10-3 to TRBJ2-1, with D possibly matching TRBD2 (6 bases). CDR3 length: 12 residues. Per germline, CDR1 ENHRY and CDR2 SYGVKD. V lost 8 bases, J lost 7 bases, and 12 bases lay in between.

The V gene is TRBV19, the J gene TRBJ1-3; unclear D gene. Germline V gene sequence: CDR1 LNHDA, CDR2 SQIVND (reference sequence). Trimming stripped 4 bases from V and 0 bases from J, with 7 bases between. The CDR3 runs 14 residues. CDR3 region: CASSTASSGNTIYF. The DNA of the CDR3 is TGTGCCAGTAGTACAGCGAGCTCTGGAAACACCATATATTTT.

This rearrangement joins TRBV4-2 to TRBJ2-7; weak D call: TRBD1 (5 bases). Between the trimmed V and J ends, which lost 0 bases and 0 bases, there was a span of 6 bases. The germline V gene encodes CDR1 LGHNA and CDR2 YNFKEQ. CDR3 length: 14 amino acids. The CDR3 reads CASSQDRDSYEQYF. The CDR3 coding sequence is TGTGCCAGCAGCCAAGACAGGGACTCCTACGAGCAGTACTTC.

The chain links TRBV5-5 to TRBJ1-3; 11 bases agree with TRBD1. The CDR3 length is 17 residues. The germline V gene has CDR1 SGHKS and CDR2 YYEKEE (reference sequence). V lost 3 bases, J lost 0 bases, and 5 bases stayed unmatched. CDR3 amino acids: CASSSAGTGGSGNTIYF. CDR3 sequence (DNA): TGTGCCAGCAGCTCCGCCGGGACAGGGGGCTCTGGAAACACCATATATTTT.

The chain couples TRBV7-2 to TRBJ2-7; D possibly corresponds to TRBD1 (6 bases). The V and J ends lost 5 bases and 3 bases respectively, with 14 bases between them. The CDR3 is 14 residues long. CDR1 is SGHTA, CDR2 FQGNSA, per germline. CDR3 residues: CASSLGDTIYEQYF. The DNA for the CDR3 is TGTGCCAGCAGCCTAGGGGACACCATCTACGAGCAGTACTTC.

CDR3 protein: CASGQGLPGELFF. CDR3 in DNA: TGTGCCAGCGGGCAGGGGCTCCCCGGGGAGCTGTTTTTT. J is TRBJ2-2 and V is TRBV2, with a weak D call TRBD1 (6 bases). Germline lookup yields CDR1 SNHLY and CDR2 FYNNEI. This CDR3 comprises 13 residues. The V end lost 8 bases, the J end lost 6 bases, and 13 bases lay between the germline ends.

This chain uses TRBV5-4 with TRBJ2-1, with 9 bases fitting TRBD2. Germline values: CDR1 SGHNT, CDR2 YYREEE (reference sequence). This CDR3 region has 14 residues. The trim removed 4 bases at V and 2 bases at J, leaving 1 base unmatched. CDR3 sequence reads: CASSGGGAYNEQFF. DNA for the CDR3: TGTGCCAGCAGCGGCGGGGGGGCCTACAATGAGCAGTTCTTC.

This rearrangement joins TRBV7-2 to TRBJ2-5, with 7 bases lining up with TRBD2. CDR3 length: 15 amino acids. V lost 0 bases to trimming and J lost 4 bases; unmatched junction nucleotides: 5. Germline lookup yields CDR1 SGHTA and CDR2 FQGNSA. CDR3 sequence reads: CASSLAGTGGETQYF. The CDR3 nucleotides read TGTGCCAGCAGCTTAGCGGGGACGGGGGGAGAGACCCAGTACTTC.

This sequence joins TRBV12-5 and TRBJ1-5; D is possibly TRBD1 (6 bases). Per germline, CDR1 LGHNT and CDR2 FRNRAP. V was trimmed by 0 bases and J by 2 bases, leaving 17 bases between them. The CDR3 has 18 amino acids. DNA of the CDR3: TGTGCTAGTGGTTTGGTAGTGGGAGGGGGTTTAGGCAATCAGCCCCAGCATTTT. It is translated as CASGLVVGGGLGNQPQHF.